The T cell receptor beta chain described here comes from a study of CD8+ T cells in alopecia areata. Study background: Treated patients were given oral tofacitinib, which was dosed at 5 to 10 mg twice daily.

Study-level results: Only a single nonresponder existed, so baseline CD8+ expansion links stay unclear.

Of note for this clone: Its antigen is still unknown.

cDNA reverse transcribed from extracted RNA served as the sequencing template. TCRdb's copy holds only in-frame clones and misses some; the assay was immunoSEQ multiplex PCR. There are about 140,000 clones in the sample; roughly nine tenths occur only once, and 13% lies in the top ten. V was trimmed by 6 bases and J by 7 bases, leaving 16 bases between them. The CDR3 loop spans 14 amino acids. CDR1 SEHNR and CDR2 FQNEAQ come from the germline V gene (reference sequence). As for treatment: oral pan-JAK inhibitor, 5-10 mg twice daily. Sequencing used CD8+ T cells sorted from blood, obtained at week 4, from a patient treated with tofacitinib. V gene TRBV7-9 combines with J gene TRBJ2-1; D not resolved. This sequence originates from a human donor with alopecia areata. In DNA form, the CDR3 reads TGTGCCAGCAGACAACCCCTTGTTGGGAATGAGCAGTTCTTC. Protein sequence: CASRQPLVGNEQFF.